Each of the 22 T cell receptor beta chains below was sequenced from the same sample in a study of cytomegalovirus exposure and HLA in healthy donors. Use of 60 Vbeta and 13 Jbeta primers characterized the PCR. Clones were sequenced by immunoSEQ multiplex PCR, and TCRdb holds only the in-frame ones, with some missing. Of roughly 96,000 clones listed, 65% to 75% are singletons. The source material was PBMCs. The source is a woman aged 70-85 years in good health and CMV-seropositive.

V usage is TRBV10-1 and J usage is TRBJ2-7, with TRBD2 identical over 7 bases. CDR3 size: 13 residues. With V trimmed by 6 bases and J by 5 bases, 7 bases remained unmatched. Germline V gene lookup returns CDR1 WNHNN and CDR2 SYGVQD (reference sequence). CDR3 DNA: TGCGCCAGCAGGAGGGACTATTCCGACGAGCAGTACTTC. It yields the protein CASRRDYSDEQYF.

The CDR3 nucleotides are TGTGCCAGCAGGTGGAGGGGCCGGGACACTGAAGCTTTCTTT. Encoded protein: CASRWRGRDTEAFF. V is TRBV6-5 and J is TRBJ1-1; D possibly corresponds to TRBD1 (5 bases). Germline loops: CDR1 MNHEY, CDR2 SVGAGI. The CDR3 loop spans 14 amino acids. V lost 6 bases and J 3 bases, leaving 14 bases between the germline ends.

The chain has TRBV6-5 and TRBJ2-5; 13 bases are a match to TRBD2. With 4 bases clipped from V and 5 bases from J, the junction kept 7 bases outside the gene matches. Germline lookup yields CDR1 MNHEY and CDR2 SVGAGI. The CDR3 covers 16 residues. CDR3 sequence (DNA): TGTGCCAGCAGTTCCACTAGCGGGGGGGCCATGGAGACCCAGTACTTC. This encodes CASSSTSGGAMETQYF.

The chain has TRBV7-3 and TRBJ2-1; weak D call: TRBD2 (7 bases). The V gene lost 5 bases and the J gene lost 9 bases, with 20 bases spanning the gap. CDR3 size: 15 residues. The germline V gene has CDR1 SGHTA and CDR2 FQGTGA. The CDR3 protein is CASSHPVGGAGEQFF. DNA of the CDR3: TGTGCCAGCAGCCATCCGGTTGGGGGGGCGGGTGAGCAGTTCTTC.

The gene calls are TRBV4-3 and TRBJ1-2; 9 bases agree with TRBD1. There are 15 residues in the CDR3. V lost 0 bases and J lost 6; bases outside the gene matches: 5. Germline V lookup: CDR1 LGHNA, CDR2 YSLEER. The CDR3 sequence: CASSQESGQGHGYTF. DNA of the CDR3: TGCGCCAGCAGCCAAGAATCAGGACAGGGGCATGGCTACACCTTC.

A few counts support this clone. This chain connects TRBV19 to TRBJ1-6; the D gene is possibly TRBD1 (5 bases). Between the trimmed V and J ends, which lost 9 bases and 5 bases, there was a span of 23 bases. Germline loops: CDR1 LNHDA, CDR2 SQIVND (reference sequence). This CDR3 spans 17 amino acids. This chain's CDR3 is CASNGKAGWPDNSPLHF. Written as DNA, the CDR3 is TGTGCCAGCAATGGGAAGGCAGGGTGGCCCGATAATTCACCCCTCCACTTT. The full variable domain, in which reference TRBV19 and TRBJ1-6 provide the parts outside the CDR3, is DGGITQSPKYLFRKEGQNVTLSCEQNLNHDAMYWYRQDPGQGLRLIYYSQIVNDFQKGDIAEGYSVSREKKESFPLTVTSAQKNPTAFYLCASNGKAGWPDNSPLHFGNGTRLTVT.

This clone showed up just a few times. CDR3 sequence (DNA): TGTGCTAGTGGTTTGGACTATCCGGGACTAGCGGACGCAAGCTCCTACAATGAGCAGTTCTTC. Residues: CASGLDYPGLADASSYNEQFF. The V call is TRBV12-5, the J call TRBJ2-1, with TRBD2 matching 11 bases. Losses at the gene ends were 1 base for V and 0 bases for J; bases not matched to a gene: 14. The CDR3 runs 21 residues. The germline V gene encodes CDR1 LGHNT and CDR2 FRNRAP.

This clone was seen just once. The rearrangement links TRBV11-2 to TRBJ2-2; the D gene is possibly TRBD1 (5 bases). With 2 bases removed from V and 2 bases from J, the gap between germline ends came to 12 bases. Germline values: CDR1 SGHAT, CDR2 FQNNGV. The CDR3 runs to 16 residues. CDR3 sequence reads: CASSLQGQGNTGELFF. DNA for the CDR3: TGTGCCAGCAGCTTACAAGGGCAGGGAAACACCGGGGAGCTGTTTTTT.

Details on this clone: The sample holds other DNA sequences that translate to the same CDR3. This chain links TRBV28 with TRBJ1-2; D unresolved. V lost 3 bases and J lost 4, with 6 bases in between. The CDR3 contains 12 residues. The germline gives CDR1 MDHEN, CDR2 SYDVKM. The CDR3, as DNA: TGTGCCAGCAGTTTTGGGAGCTATGGCTACACCTTC. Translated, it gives CASSFGSYGYTF.

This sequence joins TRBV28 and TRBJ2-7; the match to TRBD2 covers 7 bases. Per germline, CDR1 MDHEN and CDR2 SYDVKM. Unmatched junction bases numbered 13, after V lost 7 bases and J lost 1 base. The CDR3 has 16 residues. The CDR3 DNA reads TGTGCCAGCATCACAACCGAAGCGGGGTCTTCCTACGAGCAGTACTTC. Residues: CASITTEAGSSYEQYF.

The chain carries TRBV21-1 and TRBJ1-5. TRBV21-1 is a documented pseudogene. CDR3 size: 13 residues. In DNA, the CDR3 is TGTGCCAGCGGGAGGGCAATCAATCAGCCCCAGCATTTT. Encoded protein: CASGRAINQPQHF.

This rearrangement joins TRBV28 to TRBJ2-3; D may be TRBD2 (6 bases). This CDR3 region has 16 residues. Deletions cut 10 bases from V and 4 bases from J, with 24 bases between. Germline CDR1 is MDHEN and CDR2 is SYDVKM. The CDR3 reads CATRDSGTLYADTQYF. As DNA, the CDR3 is TGTGCCACGAGGGACTCCGGGACCCTATACGCAGATACGCAGTATTTT.

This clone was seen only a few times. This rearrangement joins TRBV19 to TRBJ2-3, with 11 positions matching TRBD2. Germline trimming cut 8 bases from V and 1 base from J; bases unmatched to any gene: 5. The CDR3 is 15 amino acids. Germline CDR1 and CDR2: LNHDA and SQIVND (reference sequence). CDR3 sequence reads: CASRGLAEGTDTQYF. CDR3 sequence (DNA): TGTGCCAGTCGGGGACTAGCGGAAGGCACAGATACGCAGTATTTT.

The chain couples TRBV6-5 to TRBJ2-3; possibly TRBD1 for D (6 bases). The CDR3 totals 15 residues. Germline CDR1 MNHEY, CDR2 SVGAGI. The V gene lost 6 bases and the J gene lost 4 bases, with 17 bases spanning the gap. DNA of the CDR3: TGTGCCAGCAGGCCCCGGACAGATAGGGCAGATACGCAGTATTTT. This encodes CASRPRTDRADTQYF.

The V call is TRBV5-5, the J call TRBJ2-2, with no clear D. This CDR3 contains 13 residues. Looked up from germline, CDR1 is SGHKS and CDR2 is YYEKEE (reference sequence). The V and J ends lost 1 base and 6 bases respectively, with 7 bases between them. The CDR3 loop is CASSLIYSGELFF. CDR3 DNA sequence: TGTGCCAGCAGCTTGATCTACTCCGGGGAGCTGTTTTTT.

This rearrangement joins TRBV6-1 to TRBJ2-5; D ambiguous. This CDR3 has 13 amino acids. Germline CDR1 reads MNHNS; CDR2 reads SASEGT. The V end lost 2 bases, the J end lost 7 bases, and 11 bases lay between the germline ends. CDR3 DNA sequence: TGTGCCAGCAGTGAACAGGCCGAGATGACCCAGTACTTC. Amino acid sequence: CASSEQAEMTQYF.

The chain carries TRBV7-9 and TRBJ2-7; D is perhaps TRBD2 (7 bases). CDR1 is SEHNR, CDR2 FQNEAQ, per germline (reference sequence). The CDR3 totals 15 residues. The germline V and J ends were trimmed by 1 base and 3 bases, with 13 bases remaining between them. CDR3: CASSLEGGRYYEQYF. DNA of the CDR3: TGTGCCAGCAGCTTAGAGGGGGGGCGGTACTACGAGCAGTACTTC.

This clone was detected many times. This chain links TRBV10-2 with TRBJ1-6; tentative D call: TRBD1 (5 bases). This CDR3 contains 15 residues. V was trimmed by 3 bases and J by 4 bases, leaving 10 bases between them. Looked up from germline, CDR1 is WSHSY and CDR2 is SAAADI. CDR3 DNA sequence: TGCGCCAGCAGTGAACAGGAACGGTATAATTCACCCCTCCACTTT. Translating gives CASSEQERYNSPLHF.

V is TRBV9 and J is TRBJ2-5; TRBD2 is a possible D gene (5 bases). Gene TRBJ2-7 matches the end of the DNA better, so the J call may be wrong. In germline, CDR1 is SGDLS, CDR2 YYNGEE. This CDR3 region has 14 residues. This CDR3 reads CASSVAGYSYEQYF. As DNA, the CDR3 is TGTGCCAGCAGCGTAGCGGGGTACTCCTACGAGCAGTACTTC.

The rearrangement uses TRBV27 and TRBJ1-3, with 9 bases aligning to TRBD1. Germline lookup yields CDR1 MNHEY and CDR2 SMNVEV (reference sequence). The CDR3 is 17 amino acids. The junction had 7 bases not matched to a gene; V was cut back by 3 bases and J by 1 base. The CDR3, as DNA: TGTGCCAGCAGTTTTCGGGGACAGGGCTTATCTGGAAACACCATATATTTT. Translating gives CASSFRGQGLSGNTIYF.

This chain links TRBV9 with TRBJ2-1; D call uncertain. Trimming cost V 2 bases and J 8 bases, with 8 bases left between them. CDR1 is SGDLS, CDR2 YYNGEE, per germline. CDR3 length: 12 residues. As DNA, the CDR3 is TGTGCCAGCAGCGTCTATAGCCATGAGCAGTTCTTC. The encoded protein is CASSVYSHEQFF.

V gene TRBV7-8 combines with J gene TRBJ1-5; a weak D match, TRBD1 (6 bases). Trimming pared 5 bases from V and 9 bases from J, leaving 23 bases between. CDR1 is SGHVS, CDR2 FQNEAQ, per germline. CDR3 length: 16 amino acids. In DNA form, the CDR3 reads TGTGCCAGCAGCGCACGGACAGCCTTGGTTCCGACGCCCCAGCATTTT. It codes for CASSARTALVPTPQHF.